This TCR beta chain was identified during a study of cytomegalovirus exposure and HLA in healthy donors. The V gene's germline CDR1 is MRHNA and CDR2 SNTAGT. The CDR3 is 14 amino acids. V gave up 2 bases and J gave up 7 bases, with 12 bases separating them. Sequenced by immunoSEQ multiplex PCR; TCRdb stores in-frame clones only, minus some. The sample lists about 60,000 clones, about 96% seen once, with approximately 0.94% in the top ten. The donors were part of the validation cohort of 120 subjects. That cohort was separate from the first cohort, which comprised 500 to 850 subjects. Sequencing was carried out using PBMCs. The gene calls are TRBV6-4 and TRBJ2-1; a weak D match, TRBD2 (6 bases). The clonotype comes from a man between 18 and 35 years old in good health and CMV-seronegative. The CDR3 nucleotides read TGTGCCAGCAGTGACGTTACCCGGGGGAATGAGCAGTTCTTC. It yields the protein CASSDVTRGNEQFF.